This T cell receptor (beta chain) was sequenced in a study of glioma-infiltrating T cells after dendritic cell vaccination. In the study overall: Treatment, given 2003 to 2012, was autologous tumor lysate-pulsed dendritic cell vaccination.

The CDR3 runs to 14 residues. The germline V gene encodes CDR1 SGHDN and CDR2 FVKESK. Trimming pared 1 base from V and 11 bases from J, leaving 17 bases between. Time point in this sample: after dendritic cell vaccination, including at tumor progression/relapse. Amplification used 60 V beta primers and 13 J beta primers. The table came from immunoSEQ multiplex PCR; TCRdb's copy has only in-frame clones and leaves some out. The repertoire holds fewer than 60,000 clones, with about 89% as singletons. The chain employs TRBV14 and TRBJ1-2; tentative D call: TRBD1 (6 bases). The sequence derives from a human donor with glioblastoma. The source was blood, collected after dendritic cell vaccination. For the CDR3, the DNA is TGTGCCAGCAGCCAAGGCAGGGGATATCCCACGTACACCTTC. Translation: CASSQGRGYPTYTF. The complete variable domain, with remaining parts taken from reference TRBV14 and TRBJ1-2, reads EAGVTQFPSHSVIEKGQTVTLRCDPISGHDNLYWYRRVMGKEIKFLLHFVKESKQDESGMPNNRFLAERTGGTYSTLKVQPAELEDSGVYFCASSQGRGYPTYTFGSGTRLTVV.